This record looks at one TCR beta chain sequence and its context. The data stem from a study of blood T cell repertoires in COVID-19. About the research overall: Both acute and convalescent COVID-19 samples were obtained from the United States, Italy and Spain.

Sequencing used immunoSEQ multiplex PCR; TCRdb keeps in-frame clones, though not all of them. The sample lists tens of thousands of clones; 85% to 95% were seen once. V lost 4 bases to trimming and J lost 8 bases; unmatched junction nucleotides: 2. CDR1 and CDR2 from the germline V gene are ENHRY and SYGVKD. This CDR3 contains 12 residues. This TCR derives from a human donor in a cohort sampled during active COVID-19. Sequenced material: peripheral blood. The V call is TRBV10-3, the J call TRBJ1-2; 9 nucleotides agree with TRBD1. DNA of the CDR3: TGTGCCATCAGTGGGACAGGGGAGGGCTACACCTTC. It yields the protein CAISGTGEGYTF.